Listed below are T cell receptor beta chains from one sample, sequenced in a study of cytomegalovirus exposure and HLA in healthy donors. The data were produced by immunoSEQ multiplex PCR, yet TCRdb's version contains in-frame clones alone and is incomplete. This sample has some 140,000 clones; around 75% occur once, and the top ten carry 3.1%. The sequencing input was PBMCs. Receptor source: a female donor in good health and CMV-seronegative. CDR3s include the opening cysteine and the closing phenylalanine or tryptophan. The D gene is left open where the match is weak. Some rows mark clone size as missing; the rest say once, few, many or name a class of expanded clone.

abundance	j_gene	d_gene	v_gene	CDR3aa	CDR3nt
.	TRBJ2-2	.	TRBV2	CASSARSGNTGELFF	TGTGCCAGCAGTGCAAGGTCGGGAAACACCGGGGAGCTGTTTTTT
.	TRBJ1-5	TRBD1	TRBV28	CASSLPTGYNQPQHF	TGTGCCAGCAGTTTACCGACAGGGTACAATCAGCCCCAGCATTTT
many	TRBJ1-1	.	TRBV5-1	CASSLGTTSNTEAFF	TGCGCCAGCAGCTTGGGGACAACTTCGAACACTGAAGCTTTCTTT
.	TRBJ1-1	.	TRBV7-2	CASSPDLPGTFF	TGTGCCAGCAGCCCAGACCTCCCGGGTACTTTCTTT
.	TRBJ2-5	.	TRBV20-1	CSASSQETQYF	TGCAGTGCTAGTAGCCAAGAGACCCAGTACTTC
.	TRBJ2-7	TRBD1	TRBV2	CASRIQGNEQYF	TGTGCCAGCCGGATACAGGGGAACGAGCAGTACTTC
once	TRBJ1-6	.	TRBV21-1	CASSKCGPPLHF	TGTGCCAGCAGCAAGTGTGGGCCACCCCTCCACTTT
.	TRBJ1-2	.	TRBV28	CASSFEAGNRYGYTF	TGTGCCAGCAGTTTTGAGGCAGGGAATCGCTATGGCTACACCTTC
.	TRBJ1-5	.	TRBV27	CASSLWRDQPQHF	TGTGCCAGCAGTTTATGGAGGGATCAGCCCCAGCATTTT
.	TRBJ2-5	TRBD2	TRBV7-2	CASKRLATQETQYF	TGTGCCAGCAAACGACTAGCGACACAAGAGACCCAGTACTTC
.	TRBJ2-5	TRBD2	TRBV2	CASGREGAGETQYF	TGTGCCAGCGGTCGGGAGGGTGCGGGAGAGACCCAGTACTTC
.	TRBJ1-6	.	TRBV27	CASRTTPGGVGNSPLHF	TGTGCCAGCAGAACCACCCCCGGGGGGGTCGGTAATTCACCCCTCCACTTT
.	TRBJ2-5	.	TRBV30	CAWSRPRGRLETQYF	TGTGCCTGGAGTCGACCTAGGGGAAGGTTGGAGACCCAGTACTTC
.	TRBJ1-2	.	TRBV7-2	CASSLAGGMGLYGYTF	TGTGCCAGCAGCTTAGCGGGGGGGATGGGGCTCTATGGCTACACCTTC
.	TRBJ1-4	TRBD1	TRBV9	CASSSSGTGYEKLFF	TGTGCCAGCAGCTCCTCCGGGACAGGGTATGAAAAACTGTTTTTT
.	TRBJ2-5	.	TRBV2	CASSSGTQETQYF	TGTGCCAGCAGCTCAGGAACCCAAGAGACCCAGTACTTC
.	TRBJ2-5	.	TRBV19	CASSVGRTFQETQYF	TGTGCCAGTAGTGTGGGTAGGACATTTCAAGAGACCCAGTACTTC
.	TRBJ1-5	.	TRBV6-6	CASSYSGGDQPQHF	TGTGCCAGCAGTTACTCGGGCGGGGATCAGCCCCAGCATTTT
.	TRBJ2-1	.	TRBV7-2	CASSPAGGGAYNEQFF	TGTGCCAGCAGCCCCGCGGGCGGTGGGGCCTACAATGAGCAGTTCTTC
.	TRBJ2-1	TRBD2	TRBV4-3	CASSHHLAGGFNEQFF	TGCGCCAGCAGCCATCACCTAGCGGGAGGATTCAATGAGCAGTTCTTC
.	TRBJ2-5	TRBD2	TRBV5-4	CASSPTSGETQYF	TGTGCCAGCAGCCCGACTAGCGGGGAGACCCAGTACTTC
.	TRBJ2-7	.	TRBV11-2	CASSLGFLALSYEQYF	TGTGCCAGCAGCTTAGGGTTCCTAGCGCTTTCCTACGAGCAGTACTTC
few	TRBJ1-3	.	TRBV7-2	CASSFWGSDPGKNTIYF	TGTGCCAGCAGCTTTTGGGGCAGCGACCCGGGTAAAAACACCATATATTTT
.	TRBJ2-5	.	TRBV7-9	CASSLALIKPWETQYF	TGTGCCAGCAGCTTAGCGCTTATTAAGCCCTGGGAGACCCAGTACTTC
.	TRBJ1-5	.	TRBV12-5	CASARTGRNQPQHF	TGTGCTAGTGCCCGCACAGGGAGAAATCAGCCCCAGCATTTT
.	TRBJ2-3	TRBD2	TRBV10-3	CAITGLAGSTDTQYF	TGTGCCATCACCGGACTAGCGGGAAGCACAGATACGCAGTATTTT
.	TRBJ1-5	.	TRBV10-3	CAISGGREQPQHF	TGTGCCATCTCGGGAGGGAGGGAACAGCCCCAGCATTTT
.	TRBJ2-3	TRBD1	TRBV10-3	CAISGQGPDTDTQYF	TGTGCCATCAGCGGACAGGGGCCCGACACAGATACGCAGTATTTT
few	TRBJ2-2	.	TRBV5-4	CASTRPATGELFF	TGTGCCAGCACTCGCCCCGCGACCGGGGAGCTGTTTTTT
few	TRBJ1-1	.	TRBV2	CASRDGTRNTEAFF	TGTGCCAGCAGGGACGGAACTAGGAACACTGAAGCTTTCTTT
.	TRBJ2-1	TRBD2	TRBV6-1	CASSELGGTVNEQFF	TGTGCCAGCAGTGAATTGGGGGGGACCGTCAATGAGCAGTTCTTC
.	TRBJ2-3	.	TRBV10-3	CAILPAGSTDTQYF	TGTGCCATCCTTCCCGCGGGTAGCACAGATACGCAGTATTTT
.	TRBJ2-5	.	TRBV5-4	CASSLVEQETQYF	TGTGCCAGCAGCTTGGTAGAACAAGAGACCCAGTACTTC
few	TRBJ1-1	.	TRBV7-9	CASIKVVNTEAFF	TGTGCCAGCATCAAAGTAGTGAACACTGAAGCTTTCTTT